This note documents a single T cell receptor (beta chain) sequence. Clones were read by immunoSEQ multiplex PCR, and TCRdb kept only the in-frame ones, dropping some. The sample consists of 150,000 or so clones, 84% of them appearing once. This CDR3 has 11 residues. V was trimmed by 5 bases and J by 2 bases, leaving 4 bases between them. Per the germline V gene, CDR1 is SGHVS and CDR2 is FQNEAQ. The entry originates in a study of blood T cell repertoires in COVID-19. Study-level information: Material from acute and convalescent COVID-19 was sourced from the United States, Italy and Spain.

The cohort comprised adults aged 18 to 89 years residing in around 25 US areas. Participants had their cohort set by participant-reported clinical history. Recovered status in Cohort 3 required two negative PCRs, clearance, or symptom resolution. The material sequenced was PBMCs or T cells enriched from blood (not recorded which). The sequence derives from a man aged 50 to 59 who had recovered from COVID-19. The V and J genes are TRBV7-8 and TRBJ2-7; D remains ambiguous. The CDR3, as DNA: TGTGCCAGCAGCCCTACCTACGAGCAGTACTTC. It translates to CASSPTYEQYF.